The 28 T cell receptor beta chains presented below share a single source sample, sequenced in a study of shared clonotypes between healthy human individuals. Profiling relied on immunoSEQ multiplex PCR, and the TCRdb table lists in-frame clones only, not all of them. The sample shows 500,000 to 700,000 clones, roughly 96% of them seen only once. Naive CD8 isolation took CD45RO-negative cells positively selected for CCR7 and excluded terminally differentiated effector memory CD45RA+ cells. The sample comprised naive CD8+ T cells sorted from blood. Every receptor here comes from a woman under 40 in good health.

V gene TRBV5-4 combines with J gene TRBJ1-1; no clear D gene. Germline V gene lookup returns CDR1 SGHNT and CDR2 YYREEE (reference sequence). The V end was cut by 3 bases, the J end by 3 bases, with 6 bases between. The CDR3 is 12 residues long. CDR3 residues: CASSYDYTEAFF. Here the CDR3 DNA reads TGTGCCAGCAGCTACGACTACACTGAAGCTTTCTTT.

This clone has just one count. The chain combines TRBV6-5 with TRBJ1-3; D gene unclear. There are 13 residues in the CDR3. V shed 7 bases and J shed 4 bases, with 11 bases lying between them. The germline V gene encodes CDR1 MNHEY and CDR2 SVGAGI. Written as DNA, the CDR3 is TGTGCCAGCACCCCACGCTGGGGAAACACCATATATTTT. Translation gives CASTPRWGNTIYF.

CDR3 coding DNA: TGTGCCAGCAGCTTAAGGTTGCTGGATACGGGGTCCTACGAGCAGTACTTC. Residues: CASSLRLLDTGSYEQYF. This chain links TRBV7-8 with TRBJ2-7, with a weak D call TRBD2 (5 bases). Trimming removed 2 bases from V and 1 base from J, with 18 bases in between. The CDR3 runs 17 residues. Germline V CDR1 and CDR2: SGHVS, FQNEAQ.

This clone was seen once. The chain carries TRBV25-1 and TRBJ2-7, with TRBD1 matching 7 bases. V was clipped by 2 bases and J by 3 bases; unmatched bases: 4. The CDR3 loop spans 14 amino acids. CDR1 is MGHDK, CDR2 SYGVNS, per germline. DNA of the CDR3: TGTGCCAGCAGTGAAGGACAGGATAGCTACGAGCAGTACTTC. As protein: CASSEGQDSYEQYF.

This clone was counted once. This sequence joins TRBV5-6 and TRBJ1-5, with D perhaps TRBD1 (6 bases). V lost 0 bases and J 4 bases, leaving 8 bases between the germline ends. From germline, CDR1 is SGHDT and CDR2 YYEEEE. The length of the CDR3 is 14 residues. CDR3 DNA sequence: TGTGCCAGCAGCTTGGCCACAGGGAATCAGCCCCAGCATTTT. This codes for CASSLATGNQPQHF.

CDR3 loop: CASSSLGDNEQFF. CDR3 in DNA: TGTGCCAGCAGTTCCCTCGGGGACAATGAGCAGTTCTTC. V and J are TRBV27 and TRBJ2-1; D might be TRBD2 (5 bases). There are 13 residues in the CDR3. Per the germline V gene, CDR1 is MNHEY and CDR2 is SMNVEV (reference sequence). V was cut by 4 bases and J by 5 bases, with 9 bases left in between.

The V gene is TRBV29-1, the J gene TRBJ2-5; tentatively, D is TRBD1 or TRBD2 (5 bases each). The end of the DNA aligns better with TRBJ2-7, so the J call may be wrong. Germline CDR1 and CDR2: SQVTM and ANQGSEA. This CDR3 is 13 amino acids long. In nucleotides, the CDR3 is TGCAGCGTTGAATTGGGGGAGACCTACGAGCAGTACTTC. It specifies CSVELGETYEQYF.

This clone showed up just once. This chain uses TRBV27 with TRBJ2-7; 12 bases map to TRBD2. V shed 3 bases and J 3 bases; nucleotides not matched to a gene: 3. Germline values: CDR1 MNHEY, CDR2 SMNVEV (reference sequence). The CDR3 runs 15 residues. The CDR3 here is CASSFQLAGGYEQYF. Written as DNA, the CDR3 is TGTGCCAGCAGTTTCCAACTAGCGGGAGGCTACGAGCAGTACTTC.

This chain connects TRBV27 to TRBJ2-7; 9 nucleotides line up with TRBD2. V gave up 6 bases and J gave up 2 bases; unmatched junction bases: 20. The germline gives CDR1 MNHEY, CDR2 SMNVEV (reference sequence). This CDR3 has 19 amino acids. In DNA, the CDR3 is TGTGCCAGCAGCTCCCGGCGGGTAGCGGGAGCGTACGGACCCTACGAGCAGTACTTC. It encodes CASSSRRVAGAYGPYEQYF.

CDR3: CSVEDGHIPYEQYF. In DNA form, the CDR3 reads TGCAGCGTTGAAGATGGCCACATCCCCTACGAGCAGTACTTC. The chain employs TRBV29-1 and TRBJ2-7; D not certain. Germline V lookup: CDR1 SQVTM, CDR2 ANQGSEA. The CDR3 totals 14 residues. V lost 0 bases to trimming and J lost 2 bases, with 11 bases between them.

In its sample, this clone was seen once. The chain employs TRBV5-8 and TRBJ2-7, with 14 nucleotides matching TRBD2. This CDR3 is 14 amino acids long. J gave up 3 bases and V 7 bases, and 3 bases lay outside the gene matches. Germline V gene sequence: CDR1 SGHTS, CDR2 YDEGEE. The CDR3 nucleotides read TGTGCCAGCGGGGGACTAGCGGGAGTCTACGAGCAGTACTTC. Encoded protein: CASGGLAGVYEQYF.

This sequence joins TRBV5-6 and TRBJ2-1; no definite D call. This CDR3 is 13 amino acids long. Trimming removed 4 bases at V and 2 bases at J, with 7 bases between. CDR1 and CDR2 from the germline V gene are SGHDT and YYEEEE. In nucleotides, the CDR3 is TGTGCCAGCAGCCTTACACCCTACAATGAGCAGTTCTTC. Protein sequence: CASSLTPYNEQFF.

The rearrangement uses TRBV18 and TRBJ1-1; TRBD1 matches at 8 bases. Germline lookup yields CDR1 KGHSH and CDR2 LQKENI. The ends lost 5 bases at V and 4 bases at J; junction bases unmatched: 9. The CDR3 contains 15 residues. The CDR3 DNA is TGTGCCAGCTCAAACGAGGACAGGGTAGGCACTGAAGCTTTCTTT. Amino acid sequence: CASSNEDRVGTEAFF. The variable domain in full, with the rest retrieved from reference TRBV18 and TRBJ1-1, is NAGVMQNPRHLVRRRGQEARLRCSPMKGHSHVYWYRQLPEEGLKFMVYLQKENIIDESGMPKERFSAEFPKEGPSILRIQQVVRGDSAAYFCASSNEDRVGTEAFFGQGTRLTVV.

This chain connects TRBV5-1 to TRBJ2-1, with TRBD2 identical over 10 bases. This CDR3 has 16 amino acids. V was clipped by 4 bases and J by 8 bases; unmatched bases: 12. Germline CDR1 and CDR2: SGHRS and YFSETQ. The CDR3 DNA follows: TGCGCCAGCAGCACCCCCATAGCGGGGGGTCGGGATGAGCAGTTCTTC. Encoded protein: CASSTPIAGGRDEQFF.

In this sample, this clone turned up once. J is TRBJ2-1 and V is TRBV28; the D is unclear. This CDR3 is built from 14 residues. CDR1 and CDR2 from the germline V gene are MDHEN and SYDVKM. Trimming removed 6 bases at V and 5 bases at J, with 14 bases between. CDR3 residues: CASSLSDRNNEQFF. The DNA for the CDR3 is TGTGCCAGCAGCCTATCGGACCGTAACAATGAGCAGTTCTTC.

CDR3 nucleotides: TGTGCCAGCAGTGAAGATGGGGATCGCTATGGCTACACCTTC. This codes for CASSEDGDRYGYTF. J is TRBJ1-2 and V is TRBV2; D remains ambiguous. CDR1 SNHLY and CDR2 FYNNEI come from the germline V gene. This CDR3 is 14 amino acids long. V was clipped by 1 base and J by 4 bases, with 10 bases between them. Combining the CDR3 with reference TRBV2 and TRBJ1-2 gives the whole variable domain EPEVTQTPSHQVTQMGQEVILRCVPISNHLYFYWYRQILGQKVEFLVSFYNNEISEKSEIFDDQFSVERPDGSNFTLKIRSTKLEDSAMYFCASSEDGDRYGYTFGSGTRLTVV.

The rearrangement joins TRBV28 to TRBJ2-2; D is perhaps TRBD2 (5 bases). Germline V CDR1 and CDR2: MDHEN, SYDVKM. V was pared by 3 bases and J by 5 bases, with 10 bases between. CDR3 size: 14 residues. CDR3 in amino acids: CASSFVGETGELFF. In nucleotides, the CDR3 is TGTGCCAGCAGTTTCGTCGGGGAAACCGGGGAGCTGTTTTTT.

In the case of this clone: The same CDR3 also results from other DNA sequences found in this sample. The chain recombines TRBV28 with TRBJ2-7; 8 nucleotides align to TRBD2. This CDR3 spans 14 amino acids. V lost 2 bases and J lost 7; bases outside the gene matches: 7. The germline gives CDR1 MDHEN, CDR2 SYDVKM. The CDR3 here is CASSLTGGPGEQYF. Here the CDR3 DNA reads TGTGCCAGCAGTTTAACGGGAGGGCCTGGAGAGCAGTACTTC. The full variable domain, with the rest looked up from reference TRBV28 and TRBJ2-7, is DVKVTQSSRYLVKRTGEKVFLECVQDMDHENMFWYRQDPGLGLRLIYFSYDVKMKEKGDIPEGYSVSREKKERFSLILESASTNQTSMYLCASSLTGGPGEQYFGPGTRLTVT.

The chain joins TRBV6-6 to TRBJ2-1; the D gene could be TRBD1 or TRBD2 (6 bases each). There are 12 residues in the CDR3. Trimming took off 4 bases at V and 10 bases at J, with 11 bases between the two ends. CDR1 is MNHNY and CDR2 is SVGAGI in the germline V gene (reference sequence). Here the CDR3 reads CASSSGAREQFF. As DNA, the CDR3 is TGTGCCAGCAGTTCGGGGGCGAGGGAGCAGTTCTTC.

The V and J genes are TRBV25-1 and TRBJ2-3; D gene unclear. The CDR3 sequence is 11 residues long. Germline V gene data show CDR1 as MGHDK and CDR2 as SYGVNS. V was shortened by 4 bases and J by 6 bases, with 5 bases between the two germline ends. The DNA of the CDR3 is TGTGCCAGCAGTGTCCTTGATACGCAGTATTTT. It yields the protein CASSVLDTQYF.

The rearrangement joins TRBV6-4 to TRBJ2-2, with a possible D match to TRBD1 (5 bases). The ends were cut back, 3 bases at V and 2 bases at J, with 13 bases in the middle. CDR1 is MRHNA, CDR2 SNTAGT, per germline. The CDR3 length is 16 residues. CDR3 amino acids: CASSEKQAYNTGELFF. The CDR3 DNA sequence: TGTGCCAGCAGTGAGAAACAGGCCTATAACACCGGGGAGCTGTTTTTT.

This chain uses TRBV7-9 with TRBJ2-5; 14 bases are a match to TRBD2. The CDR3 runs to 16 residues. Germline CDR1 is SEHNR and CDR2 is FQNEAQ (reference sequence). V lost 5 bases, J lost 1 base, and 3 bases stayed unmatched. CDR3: CASSLGTSGGQETQYF. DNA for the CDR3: TGTGCCAGCAGCCTTGGGACTAGCGGGGGCCAAGAGACCCAGTACTTC. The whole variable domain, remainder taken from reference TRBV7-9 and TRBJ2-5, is DTGVSQNPRHKITKRGQNVTFRCDPISEHNRLYWYRQTLGQGPEFLTYFQNEAQLEKSRLLSDRFSAERPKGSFSTLEIQRTEQGDSAMYLCASSLGTSGGQETQYFGPGTRLLVL.

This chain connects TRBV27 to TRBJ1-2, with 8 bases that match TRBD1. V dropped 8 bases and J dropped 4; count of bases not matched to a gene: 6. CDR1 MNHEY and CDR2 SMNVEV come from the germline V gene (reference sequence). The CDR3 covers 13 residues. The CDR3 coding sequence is TGTGCCAGCGGTGGACAGGGACTCTATGGCTACACCTTC. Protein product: CASGGQGLYGYTF.

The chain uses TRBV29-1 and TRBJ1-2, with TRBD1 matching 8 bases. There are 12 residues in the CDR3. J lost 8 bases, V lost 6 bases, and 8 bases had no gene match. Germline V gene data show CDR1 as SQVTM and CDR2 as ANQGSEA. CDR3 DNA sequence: TGCAGCGTACCCCAGGGGGCGGTAGGCTACACCTTC. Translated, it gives CSVPQGAVGYTF. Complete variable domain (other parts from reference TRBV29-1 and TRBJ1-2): SAVISQKPSRDICQRGTSLTIQCQVDSQVTMMFWYRQQPGQSLTLIATANQGSEATYESGFVIDKFPISRPNLTFSTLTVSNMSPEDSSIYLCSVPQGAVGYTFGSGTRLTVV.

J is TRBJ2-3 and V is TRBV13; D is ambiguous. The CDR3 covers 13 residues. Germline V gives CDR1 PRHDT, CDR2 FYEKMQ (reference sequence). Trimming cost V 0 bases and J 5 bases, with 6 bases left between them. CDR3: CASSLGSVDTQYF. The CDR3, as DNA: TGTGCCAGCAGCTTAGGATCAGTAGATACGCAGTATTTT.

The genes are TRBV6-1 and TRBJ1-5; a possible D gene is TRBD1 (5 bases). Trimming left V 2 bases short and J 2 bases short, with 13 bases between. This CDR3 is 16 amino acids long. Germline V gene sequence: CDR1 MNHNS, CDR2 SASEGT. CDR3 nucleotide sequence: TGTGCCAGCAGTGAATACGAGGGGATGGGCAATCAGCCCCAGCATTTT. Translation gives CASSEYEGMGNQPQHF.

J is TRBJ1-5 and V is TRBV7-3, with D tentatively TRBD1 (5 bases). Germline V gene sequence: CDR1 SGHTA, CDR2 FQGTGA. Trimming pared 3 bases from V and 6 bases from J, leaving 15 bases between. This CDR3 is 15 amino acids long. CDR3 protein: CASSFGREGSQPQHF. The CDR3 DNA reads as TGTGCCAGCAGCTTCGGCAGGGAAGGGAGTCAGCCCCAGCATTTT.

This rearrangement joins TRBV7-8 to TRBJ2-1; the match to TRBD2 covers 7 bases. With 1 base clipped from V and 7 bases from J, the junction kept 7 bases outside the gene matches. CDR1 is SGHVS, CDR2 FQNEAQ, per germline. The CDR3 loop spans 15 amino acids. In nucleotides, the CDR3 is TGTGCCAGCAGCTTAGGGGTCCGGGGGGAGAATGAGCAGTTCTTC. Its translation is CASSLGVRGENEQFF.